This TCR beta chain is from a study of somatic reversion in DOCK8 deficiency (dated by TCRdb to 2019 to 2021). Notes on the research overall: T cell receptor beta repertoires were compared among DOCK8-deficient patients, DOCK8-revertant patients and healthy volunteers. The ways in which somatic reversion of pathogenic DOCK8 variants alters lymphocyte differentiation and function in DOCK8 deficiency were investigated. DOCK8-deficient patients in the study had been reported previously. Study-wide findings and limitations: The source material for each sample, whole blood versus PBMCs, was not specified per sample in the methods.

Genomic DNA for TCR repertoire analysis was extracted from either whole blood samples or PBMCs. Samples were obtained from three DOCK8-revertant patients, with some of these patients sampled at multiple time points. Receptors were amplified or captured by multiplex PCR. TRB libraries were generated by one-step amplicon PCR from around 99 ng genomic DNA using EuroClonality-NGS primers. Sequencing of the TRB amplicons was done on Illumina MiSeq instruments using 2 x 250 bp version 2 chemistry. As for the authors' bioinformatics: Primary TRB sequence analysis and V(D)J annotation were performed with IMGT/HighV-QUEST. Repertoire diversity and composition were evaluated with VDJtools after nonfunctional clones were removed and downsampling was applied for comparisons between samples. Through fastp at Q25 and MiXCR, TCRdb rebuilt clones from the public reads, retaining in-frame beta chains. Rows merge per CDR3 protein into single entries with the most common DNA and genes. TCRdb, not the original authors, processed these V and J calls. The sample yields about 1,400 distinct CDR3 sequences; about 20% were counted once. The top ten constitute 77% of the sample.

This clonotype was picked up a small number of times. Its antigen target is currently unknown. Base quality data are lacking; no much larger clone is found one base away. From a lookup of the germline V gene, CDR1 and CDR2 are SGHRS and YFSETQ. The CDR3, from cysteine to phenylalanine, totals 14 residues. Only CDR3 DNA is held: 42 bases, read in frame from base 1. V lost 0 bases and J lost 8 bases; the stretch between them is 14 bases long. Specimen: blood. The meaning of the sample's cell subset or site label: DOCK8-deficient patient with somatic reversion. The receptor was isolated from a human donor with DOCK8 deficiency. The V gene is TRBV5-1 and the J gene is TRBJ1-2; the D gene cannot be resolved reliably. The DNA sequence reads TGCGCCAGCAGCTTGGAACACCCACGGAAGGGCTACACCTTC. Its protein product is CASSLEHPRKGYTF.